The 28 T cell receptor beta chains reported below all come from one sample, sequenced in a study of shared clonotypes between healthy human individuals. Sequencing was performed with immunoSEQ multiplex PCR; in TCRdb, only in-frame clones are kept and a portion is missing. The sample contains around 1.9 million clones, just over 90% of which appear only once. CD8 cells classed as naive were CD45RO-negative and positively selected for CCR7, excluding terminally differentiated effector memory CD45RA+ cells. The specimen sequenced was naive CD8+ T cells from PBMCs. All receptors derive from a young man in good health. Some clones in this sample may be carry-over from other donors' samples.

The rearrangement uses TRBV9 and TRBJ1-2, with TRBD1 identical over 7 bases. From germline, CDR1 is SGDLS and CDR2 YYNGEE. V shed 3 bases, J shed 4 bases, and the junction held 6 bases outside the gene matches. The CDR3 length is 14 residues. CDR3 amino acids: CASSEGQSRYGYTF. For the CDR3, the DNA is TGTGCCAGCAGCGAGGGACAGAGCCGCTATGGCTACACCTTC.

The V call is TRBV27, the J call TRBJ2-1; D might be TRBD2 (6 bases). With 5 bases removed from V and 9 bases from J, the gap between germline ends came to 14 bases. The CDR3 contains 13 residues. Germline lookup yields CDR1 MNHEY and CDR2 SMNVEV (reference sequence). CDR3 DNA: TGTGCCAGCAGTCACTCGGGAGACTCTGAGCAGTTCTTC. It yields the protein CASSHSGDSEQFF.

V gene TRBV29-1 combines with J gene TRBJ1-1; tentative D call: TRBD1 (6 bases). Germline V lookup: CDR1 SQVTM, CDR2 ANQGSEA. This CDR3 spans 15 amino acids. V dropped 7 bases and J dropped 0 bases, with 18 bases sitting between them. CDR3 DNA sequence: TGCAGCGCCGTTGGGGGGCGAGGGCTGAACACTGAAGCTTTCTTT. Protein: CSAVGGRGLNTEAFF.

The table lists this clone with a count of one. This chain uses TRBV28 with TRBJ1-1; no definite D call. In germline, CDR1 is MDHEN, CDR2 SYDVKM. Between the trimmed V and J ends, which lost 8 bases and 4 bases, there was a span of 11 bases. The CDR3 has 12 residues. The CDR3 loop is CASARWGTEAFF. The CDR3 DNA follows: TGTGCCAGCGCCCGGTGGGGCACTGAAGCTTTCTTT.

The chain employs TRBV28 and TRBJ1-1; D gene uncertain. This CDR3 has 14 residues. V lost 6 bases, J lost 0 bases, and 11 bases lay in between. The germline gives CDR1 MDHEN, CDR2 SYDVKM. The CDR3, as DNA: TGTGCCAGCAGAGCACTCTACATGAACACTGAAGCTTTCTTT. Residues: CASRALYMNTEAFF.

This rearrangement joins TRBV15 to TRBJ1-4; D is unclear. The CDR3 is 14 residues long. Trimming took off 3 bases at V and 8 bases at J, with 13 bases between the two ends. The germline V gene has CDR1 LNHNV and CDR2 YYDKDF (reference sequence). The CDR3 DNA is TGTGCCACCAGCAGGGGAGGGCTGGTGGAAAAACTGTTTTTT. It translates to CATSRGGLVEKLFF.

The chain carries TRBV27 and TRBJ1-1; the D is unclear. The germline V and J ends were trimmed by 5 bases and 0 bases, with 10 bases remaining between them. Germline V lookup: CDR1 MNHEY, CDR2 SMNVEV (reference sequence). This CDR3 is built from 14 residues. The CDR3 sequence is CASSLVAVNTEAFF. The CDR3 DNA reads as TGTGCCAGCAGTCTAGTCGCCGTGAACACTGAAGCTTTCTTT.

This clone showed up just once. For the CDR3, the DNA is TGTGCCAGCAGTGAAGGGTTCACGTGGACAGAGGAACATTATAACTATGGCTACACCTTC. Amino acids: CASSEGFTWTEEHYNYGYTF. This chain uses TRBV6-1 with TRBJ1-2; a possible D gene is TRBD1 (6 bases). V shed 1 base and J shed 1 base, with 25 bases lying between them. The CDR3 contains 20 residues. CDR1 is MNHNS and CDR2 is SASEGT in the germline V gene.

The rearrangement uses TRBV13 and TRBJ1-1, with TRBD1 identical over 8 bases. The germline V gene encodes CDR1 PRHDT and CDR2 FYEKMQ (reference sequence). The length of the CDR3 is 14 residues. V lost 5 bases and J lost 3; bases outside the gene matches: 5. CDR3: CASSLSTGDTEAFF. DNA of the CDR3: TGTGCCAGCAGCCTATCGACAGGGGACACTGAAGCTTTCTTT.

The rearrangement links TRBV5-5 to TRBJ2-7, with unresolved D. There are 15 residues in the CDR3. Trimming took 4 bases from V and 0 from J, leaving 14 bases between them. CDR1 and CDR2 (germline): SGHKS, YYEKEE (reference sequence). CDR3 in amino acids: CASSPARVPSYEQYF. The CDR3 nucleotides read TGTGCCAGCAGCCCGGCTCGAGTCCCCTCCTACGAGCAGTACTTC. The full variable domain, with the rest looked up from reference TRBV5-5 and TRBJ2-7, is DAGVTQSPTHLIKTRGQQVTLRCSPISGHKSVSWYQQVLGQGPQFIFQYYEKEERGRGNFPDRFSARQFPNYSSELNVNALLLGDSALYLCASSPARVPSYEQYFGPGTRLTVT.

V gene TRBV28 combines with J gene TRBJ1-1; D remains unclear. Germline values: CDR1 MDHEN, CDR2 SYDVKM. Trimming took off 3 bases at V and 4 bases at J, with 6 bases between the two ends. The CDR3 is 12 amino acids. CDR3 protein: CASSFALTEAFF. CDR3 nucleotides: TGTGCCAGCAGTTTTGCTCTCACTGAAGCTTTCTTT.

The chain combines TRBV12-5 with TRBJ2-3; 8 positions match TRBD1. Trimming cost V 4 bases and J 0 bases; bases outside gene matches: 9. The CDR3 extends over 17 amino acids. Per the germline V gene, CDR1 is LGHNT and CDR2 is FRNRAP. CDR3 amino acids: CASGSDRDKWSTDTQYF. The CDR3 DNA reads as TGTGCTAGTGGTTCGGACAGGGATAAATGGAGCACAGATACGCAGTATTTT. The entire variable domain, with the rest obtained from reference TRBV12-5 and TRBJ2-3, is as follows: DARVTQTPRHKVTEMGQEVTMRCQPILGHNTVFWYRQTMMQGLELLAYFRNRAPLDDSGMPKDRFSAEMPDATLATLKIQPSEPRDSAVYFCASGSDRDKWSTDTQYFGPGTRLTVL.

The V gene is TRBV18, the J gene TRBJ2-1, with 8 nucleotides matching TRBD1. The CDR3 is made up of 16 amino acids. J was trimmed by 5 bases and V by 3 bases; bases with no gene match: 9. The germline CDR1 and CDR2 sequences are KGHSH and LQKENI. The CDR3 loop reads CASSPVGQGMHNEQFF. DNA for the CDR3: TGTGCCAGCTCACCCGTAGGACAGGGTATGCACAATGAGCAGTTCTTC.

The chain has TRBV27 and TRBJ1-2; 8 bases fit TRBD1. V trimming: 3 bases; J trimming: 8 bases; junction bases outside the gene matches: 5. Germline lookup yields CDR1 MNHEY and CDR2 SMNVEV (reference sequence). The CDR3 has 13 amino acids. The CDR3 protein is CASSLSGGLGYTF. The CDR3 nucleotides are TGTGCCAGCAGTTTGTCAGGGGGCCTGGGCTACACCTTC.

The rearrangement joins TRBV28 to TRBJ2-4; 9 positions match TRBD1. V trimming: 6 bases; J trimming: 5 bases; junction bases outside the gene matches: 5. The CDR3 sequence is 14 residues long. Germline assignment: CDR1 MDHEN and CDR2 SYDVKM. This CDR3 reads CASRPTGGENIQYF. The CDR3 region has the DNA TGTGCCAGCAGACCAACAGGGGGCGAAAACATTCAGTACTTC.

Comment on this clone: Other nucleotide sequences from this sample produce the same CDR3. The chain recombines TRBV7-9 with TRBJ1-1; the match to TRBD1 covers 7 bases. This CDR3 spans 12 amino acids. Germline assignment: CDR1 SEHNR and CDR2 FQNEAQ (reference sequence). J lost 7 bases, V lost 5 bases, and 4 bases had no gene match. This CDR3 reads CASSPDRVEAFF. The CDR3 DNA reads TGTGCCAGCAGCCCCGACAGGGTTGAAGCTTTCTTT.

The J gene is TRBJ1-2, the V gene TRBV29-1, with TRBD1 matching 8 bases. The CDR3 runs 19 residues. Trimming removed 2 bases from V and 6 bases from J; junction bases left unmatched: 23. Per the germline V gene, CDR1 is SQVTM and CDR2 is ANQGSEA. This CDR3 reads CSVEYLFLTGQGLSDGYTF. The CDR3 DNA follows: TGCAGCGTTGAATATTTATTCCTGACTGGACAGGGATTATCGGATGGCTACACCTTC.

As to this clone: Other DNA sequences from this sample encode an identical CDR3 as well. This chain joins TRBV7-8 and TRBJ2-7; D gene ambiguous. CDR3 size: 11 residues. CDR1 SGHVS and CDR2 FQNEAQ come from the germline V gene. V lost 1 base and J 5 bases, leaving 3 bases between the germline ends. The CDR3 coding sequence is TGTGCCAGCAGCTTAGGAAACGAGCAGTACTTC. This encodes CASSLGNEQYF.

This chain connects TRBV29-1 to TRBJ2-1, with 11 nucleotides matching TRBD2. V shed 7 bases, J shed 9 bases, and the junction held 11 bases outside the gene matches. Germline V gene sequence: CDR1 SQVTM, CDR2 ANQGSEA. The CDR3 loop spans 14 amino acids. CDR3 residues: CSATLAGGTIEQFF. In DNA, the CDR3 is TGCAGCGCAACGCTAGCGGGGGGTACAATTGAGCAGTTCTTC.

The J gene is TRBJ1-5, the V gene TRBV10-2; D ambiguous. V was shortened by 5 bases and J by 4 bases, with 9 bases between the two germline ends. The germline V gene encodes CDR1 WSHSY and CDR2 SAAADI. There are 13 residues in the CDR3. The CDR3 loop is CASSSFGNQPQHF. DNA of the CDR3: TGCGCCAGCAGTTCTTTCGGTAATCAGCCCCAGCATTTT.

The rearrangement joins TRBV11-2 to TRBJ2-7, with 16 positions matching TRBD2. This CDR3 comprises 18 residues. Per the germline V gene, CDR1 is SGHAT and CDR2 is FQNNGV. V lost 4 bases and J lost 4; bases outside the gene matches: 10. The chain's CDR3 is CASSSKGLAGGPLYEQYF. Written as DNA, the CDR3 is TGTGCCAGCAGCTCGAAGGGACTAGCGGGAGGGCCGTTATACGAGCAGTACTTC.

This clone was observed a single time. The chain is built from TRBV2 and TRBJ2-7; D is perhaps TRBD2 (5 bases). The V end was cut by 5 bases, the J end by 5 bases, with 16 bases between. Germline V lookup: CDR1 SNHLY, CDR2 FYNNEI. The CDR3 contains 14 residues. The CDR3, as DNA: TGTGCCAGCAGTCCCCCCGGGGTGGTCGACGAGCAGTACTTC. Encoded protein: CASSPPGVVDEQYF.

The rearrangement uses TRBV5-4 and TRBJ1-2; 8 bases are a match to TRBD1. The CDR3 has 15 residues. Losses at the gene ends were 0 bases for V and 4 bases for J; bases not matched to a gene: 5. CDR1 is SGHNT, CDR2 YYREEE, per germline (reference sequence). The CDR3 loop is CASSLGATGAYGYTF. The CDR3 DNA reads TGTGCCAGCAGCTTGGGGGCGACAGGGGCCTATGGCTACACCTTC.

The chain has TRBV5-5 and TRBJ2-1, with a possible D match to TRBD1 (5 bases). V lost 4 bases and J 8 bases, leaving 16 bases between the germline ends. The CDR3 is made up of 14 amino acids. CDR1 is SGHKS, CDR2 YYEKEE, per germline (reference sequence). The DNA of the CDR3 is TGTGCCAGCAGCCCTGGGTTTGGGGCGTATGAGCAGTTCTTC. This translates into CASSPGFGAYEQFF.

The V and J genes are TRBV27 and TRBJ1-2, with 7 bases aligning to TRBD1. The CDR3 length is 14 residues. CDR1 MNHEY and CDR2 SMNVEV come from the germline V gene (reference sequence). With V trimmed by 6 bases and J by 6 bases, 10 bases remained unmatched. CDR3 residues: CASSQVRGLNGYTF. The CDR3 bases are TGTGCCAGCAGCCAAGTCAGGGGGTTGAATGGCTACACCTTC.

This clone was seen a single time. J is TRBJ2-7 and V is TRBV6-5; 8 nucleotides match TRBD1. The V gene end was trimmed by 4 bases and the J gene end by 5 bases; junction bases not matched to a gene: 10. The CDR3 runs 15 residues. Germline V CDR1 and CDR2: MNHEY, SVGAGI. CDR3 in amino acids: CASSWQTGVLDEQYF. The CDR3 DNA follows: TGTGCCAGCAGTTGGCAGACAGGGGTACTAGACGAGCAGTACTTC.

CDR3 nucleotides: TGCGCCAGCAGCCAAGAAATTGTAGCGCGCTCCTACAATGAGCAGTTCTTC. It codes for CASSQEIVARSYNEQFF. This chain connects TRBV4-1 to TRBJ2-1, with D possibly being TRBD2 (5 bases). In germline, CDR1 is MGHRA, CDR2 YSYEKL. CDR3 size: 17 residues. The V and J ends lost 0 bases and 0 bases respectively, with 12 bases between them.

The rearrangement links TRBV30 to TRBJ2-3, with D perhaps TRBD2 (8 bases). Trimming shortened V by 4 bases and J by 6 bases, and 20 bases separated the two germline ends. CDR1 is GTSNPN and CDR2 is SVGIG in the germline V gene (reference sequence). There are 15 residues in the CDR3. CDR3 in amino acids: CAWTVGGGRKDTQYF. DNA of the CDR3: TGTGCCTGGACCGTAGGGGGCGGGAGGAAGGATACGCAGTATTTT.